The rows below give T cell receptor beta chains drawn from one sample of a study of T cells after yellow fever vaccination. TCRdb reprocessed the 5' RACE reads via MiXCR and lists one record per CDR3 protein. Altogether 450,000 to 600,000 distinct CDR3 sequences are present, approximately 12% being singletons, with the ten largest covering more than 12%. The sample in question was PBMCs, obtained on the day of the yellow fever booster vaccination. These receptors were obtained from a young man who received the YFV17D yellow fever vaccine. CDR3s include the opening cysteine and the closing phenylalanine or tryptophan. The order of the fields is J gene, D gene, clone size, V gene, CDR3 DNA, CDR3 protein. The D gene is left open where the match is weak. Where a row states a size, it is once, few, many or the class of an expanded clone; other rows omit it.

j_call: TRBJ2-5; d_call: NA; clone_size: NA; v_call: TRBV5-1; cdr3_nt: TGCGCCAGCAGCACCTTCCGGGAGACCCAGTACTTC; cdr3_aa: CASSTFRETQYF
j_call: TRBJ2-2; d_call: NA; clone_size: few; v_call: TRBV12-3/TRBV12-4; cdr3_nt: TGTGCCAGCAGTTTAAGGGGCGGCGGGGAGCTGTTTTTT; cdr3_aa: CASSLRGGGELFF
j_call: TRBJ2-2; d_call: NA; clone_size: NA; v_call: TRBV20-1; cdr3_nt: TGCAGTGCTAGCCCCGACGCAGCGAACACCGGGGAGCTGTTTTTT; cdr3_aa: CSASPDAANTGELFF
j_call: TRBJ2-1; d_call: TRBD1; clone_size: few; v_call: TRBV6-1; cdr3_nt: TGTGCCAGCAGCCCCTGGACAGGGTACAATGAGCAGTTCTTC; cdr3_aa: CASSPWTGYNEQFF
j_call: TRBJ2-1; d_call: TRBD2; clone_size: NA; v_call: TRBV5-6; cdr3_nt: TGTGCCAGCAGCTTCGCGGGAGGGGGCGATGAGCAGTTCTTC; cdr3_aa: CASSFAGGGDEQFF
j_call: TRBJ1-5; d_call: TRBD1; clone_size: few; v_call: TRBV12-3/TRBV12-4; cdr3_nt: TGTGCCAGCAGAGGACAGGGGGGCAATCAGCCCCAGCATTTT; cdr3_aa: CASRGQGGNQPQHF
j_call: TRBJ1-5; d_call: NA; clone_size: few; v_call: TRBV5-1; cdr3_nt: TGCGCCAGCAGCTTGCTTGGGCCCCCGGCAGATCAGCCCCAGCATTTT; cdr3_aa: CASSLLGPPADQPQHF
j_call: TRBJ2-3; d_call: NA; clone_size: NA; v_call: TRBV7-2; cdr3_nt: TGTGCCAGCAGCTTTGACCCCAGGGATACGCAGTATTTT; cdr3_aa: CASSFDPRDTQYF
j_call: TRBJ2-1; d_call: NA; clone_size: NA; v_call: TRBV2; cdr3_nt: TGTGCCAGCTTAAGGGAACCCTACAATGAGCAGTTCTTC; cdr3_aa: CASLREPYNEQFF
j_call: TRBJ2-7; d_call: TRBD2; clone_size: NA; v_call: TRBV29-1; cdr3_nt: TGCAGCGCGAAGGGACTAGCGGACTACGAGCAGTACTTC; cdr3_aa: CSAKGLADYEQYF
j_call: TRBJ2-1; d_call: NA; clone_size: NA; v_call: TRBV6-5; cdr3_nt: TGTGCCAGCAGTTACCCCGGACAGGAGCAGTTCTTC; cdr3_aa: CASSYPGQEQFF
j_call: TRBJ2-7; d_call: NA; clone_size: few; v_call: TRBV20-1; cdr3_nt: TGCAGTGCTAGTTTAAGTGGGAGATCGGAAGAGCAGTACTTC; cdr3_aa: CSASLSGRSEEQYF
j_call: TRBJ1-4; d_call: NA; clone_size: NA; v_call: TRBV25-1; cdr3_nt: TGTGCCAGCAGTTCCTCGGGTGGGGCAAGGAATGAAAAACTGTTTTTT; cdr3_aa: CASSSSGGARNEKLFF
j_call: TRBJ2-5; d_call: NA; clone_size: NA; v_call: TRBV15; cdr3_nt: TGTGCCACCAGCAGAGATCTAATAGCGGTCGGGGAGACCCAGTACTTC; cdr3_aa: CATSRDLIAVGETQYF
j_call: TRBJ2-1; d_call: TRBD2; clone_size: many; v_call: TRBV7-2; cdr3_nt: TGTGCCAGCAGCTTGACTAGCGGGAAATTAAATGAGCAGTTCTTC; cdr3_aa: CASSLTSGKLNEQFF
j_call: TRBJ2-5; d_call: NA; clone_size: few; v_call: TRBV20-1; cdr3_nt: TGCAGTGCTAGAGAGGGACCGGGTGGGGAGACCCAGTACTTC; cdr3_aa: CSAREGPGGETQYF
j_call: TRBJ2-5; d_call: NA; clone_size: many; v_call: TRBV20-1; cdr3_nt: TGCAGTGCAGGGCCCCAAGAGACCCAGTACTTC; cdr3_aa: CSAGPQETQYF
j_call: TRBJ1-1; d_call: NA; clone_size: once; v_call: TRBV6-5; cdr3_nt: TGTGCCAGCAGTTTAACAGGGTCGTACACTGAAGCTTTCTTT; cdr3_aa: CASSLTGSYTEAFF
j_call: TRBJ2-4; d_call: TRBD2; clone_size: NA; v_call: TRBV5-4; cdr3_nt: TGTGCCAGCAGCTTGGGTGCGGGAGCGCCCAAAAACATTCAGTACTTC; cdr3_aa: CASSLGAGAPKNIQYF
j_call: TRBJ1-1; d_call: NA; clone_size: NA; v_call: TRBV20-1; cdr3_nt: TGCAGTGCTAGACCCTGGGTTGCAAGGAACACTGAAGCTTTCTTT; cdr3_aa: CSARPWVARNTEAFF
j_call: TRBJ2-3; d_call: NA; clone_size: NA; v_call: TRBV20-1; cdr3_nt: TGCAGTGCTCGGGCGGCGCATTCAAATACGCAGTATTTT; cdr3_aa: CSARAAHSNTQYF
j_call: TRBJ1-1; d_call: NA; clone_size: few; v_call: TRBV6-5; cdr3_nt: TGTGCCAGCAGTTACAGGGGAGAGAACACTGAAGCTTTCTTT; cdr3_aa: CASSYRGENTEAFF
j_call: TRBJ2-2; d_call: TRBD2; clone_size: few; v_call: TRBV10-3; cdr3_nt: TGTGCCATCGGGACTAGCGCCACCGGGGAGCTGTTTTTT; cdr3_aa: CAIGTSATGELFF
j_call: TRBJ2-5; d_call: NA; clone_size: many; v_call: TRBV7-2; cdr3_nt: TGTGCCAGCAGCTTATTGACAGCCCAGGGAGAGACCCAGTACTTC; cdr3_aa: CASSLLTAQGETQYF
j_call: TRBJ2-4; d_call: TRBD1; clone_size: few; v_call: TRBV28; cdr3_nt: TGTGCCAGCAGTCAACCCGGAGGACAGGGGGACATTCAGTACTTC; cdr3_aa: CASSQPGGQGDIQYF
j_call: TRBJ2-3; d_call: NA; clone_size: once; v_call: TRBV9; cdr3_nt: TGTGCCAGCGGCGTAGAGCCGGTTCTCACAGATACGCAGTATTTT; cdr3_aa: CASGVEPVLTDTQYF
j_call: TRBJ2-4; d_call: NA; clone_size: NA; v_call: TRBV7-9; cdr3_nt: TGTGCCAGCACCAATACACAGGGACTAGCCAAAAACATTCAGTACTTC; cdr3_aa: CASTNTQGLAKNIQYF